This T cell receptor (beta chain) was identified in a study of blood T cells in healthy people across ages. Overall study findings and caveats: Naive and antigen-experienced cells were not separated, limiting conclusive comparison.

Through a sample-barcoded 5' primer and a J-beta primer mix, a second PCR was run for roughly 6 to 11 cycles. Tags on each cDNA molecule came from a template-switch adaptor with 12 random nucleotides. Using its own MiXCR run on the 5' RACE reads, TCRdb lists one record per CDR3 protein. In the table there are roughly 1.5 million distinct CDR3 sequences, approximately 43% of which are singletons. The CDR3 runs 14 residues. Germline CDR1 is KGHDR and CDR2 is SFDVKD. The germline V and J ends were trimmed by 0 bases and 10 bases, with 14 bases remaining between them. Only a few counts were recorded for this clonotype. Its antigen remains unknown.

The J gene is TRBJ1-1, the V gene TRBV24-1; D not certain. Material for sequencing was blood. This TCR derives from a woman between 18 and 29 years old in good health. The CDR3 coding sequence is TGTGCCACCAGTGATTTGAGCGGGTCCCGCGGAGCTTTCTTT. This codes for CATSDLSGSRGAFF.